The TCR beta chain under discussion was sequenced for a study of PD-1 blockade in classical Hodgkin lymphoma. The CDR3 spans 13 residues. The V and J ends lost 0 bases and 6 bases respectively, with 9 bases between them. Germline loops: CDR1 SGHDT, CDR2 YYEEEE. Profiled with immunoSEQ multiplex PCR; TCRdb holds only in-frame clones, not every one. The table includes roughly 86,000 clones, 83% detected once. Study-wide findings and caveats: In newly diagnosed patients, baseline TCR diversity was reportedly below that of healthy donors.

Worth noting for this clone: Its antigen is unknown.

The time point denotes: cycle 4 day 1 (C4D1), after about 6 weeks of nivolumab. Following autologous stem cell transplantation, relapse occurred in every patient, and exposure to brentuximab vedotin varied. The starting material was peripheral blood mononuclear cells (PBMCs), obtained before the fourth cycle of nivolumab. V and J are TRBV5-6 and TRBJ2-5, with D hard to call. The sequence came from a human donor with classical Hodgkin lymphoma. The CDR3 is CASSLVGSKTQYF. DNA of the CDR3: TGTGCCAGCAGCTTGGTGGGAAGTAAGACCCAGTACTTC. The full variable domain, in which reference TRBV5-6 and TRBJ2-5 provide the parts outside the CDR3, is DAGVTQSPTHLIKTRGQQVTLRCSPKSGHDTVSWYQQALGQGPQFIFQYYEEEERQRGNFPDRFSGHQFPNYSSELNVNALLLGDSALYLCASSLVGSKTQYFGPGTRLLVL.